Listed here is a single T cell receptor (beta chain). Produced via immunoSEQ multiplex PCR; TCRdb's table is partial and in-frame only. The table shows about 40,000 clones, with about nine tenths occurring only once. This record belongs to a study of blood T cell repertoires in COVID-19. Across the whole study: The origin of the acute and convalescent COVID-19 samples was the United States, Italy and Spain. From T cells, B-cell-depleted T cells, or PBMCs came the material, which was cDNA or gDNA.

Germline CDR1 and CDR2: MNHEY and SMNVEV (reference sequence). V was trimmed by 5 bases and J by 0 bases, leaving 11 bases between them. The CDR3 totals 16 residues. This receptor was taken from an elderly woman with active COVID-19. This chain joins TRBV27 and TRBJ2-6; TRBD1 might be the D (6 bases). Sequenced sample: peripheral blood. This CDR3 is CASSGIRGSGANVLTF. The CDR3 DNA follows: TGTGCCAGCAGTGGAATCAGGGGCTCTGGGGCCAACGTCCTGACTTTC.